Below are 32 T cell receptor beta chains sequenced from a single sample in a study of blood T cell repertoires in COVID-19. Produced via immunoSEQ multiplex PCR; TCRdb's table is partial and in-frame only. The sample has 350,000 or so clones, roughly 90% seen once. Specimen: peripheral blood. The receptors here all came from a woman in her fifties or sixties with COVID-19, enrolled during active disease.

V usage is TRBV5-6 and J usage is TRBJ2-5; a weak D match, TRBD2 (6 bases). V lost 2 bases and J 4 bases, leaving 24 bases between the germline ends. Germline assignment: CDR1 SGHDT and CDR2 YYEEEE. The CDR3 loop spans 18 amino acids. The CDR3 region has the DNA TGTGCCAGCAGCTTCTATAGGGGCGGGGCCGCCCCGGGAGAGACCCAGTACTTC. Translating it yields CASSFYRGGAAPGETQYF.

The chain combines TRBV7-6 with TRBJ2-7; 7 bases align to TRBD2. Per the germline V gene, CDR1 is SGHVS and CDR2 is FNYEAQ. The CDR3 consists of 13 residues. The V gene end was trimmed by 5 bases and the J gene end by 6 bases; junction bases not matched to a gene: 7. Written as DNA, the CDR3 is TGTGCCAGCAGCCCCCGACTAGCCGGCGAGCAGTACTTC. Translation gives CASSPRLAGEQYF.

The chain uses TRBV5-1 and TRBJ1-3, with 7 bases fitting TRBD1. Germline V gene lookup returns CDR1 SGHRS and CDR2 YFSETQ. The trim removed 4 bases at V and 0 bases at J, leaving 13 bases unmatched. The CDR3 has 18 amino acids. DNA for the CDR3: TGCGCCAGCAGCCCTCTGGCACAGGGGCCTTCCTCTGGAAACACCATATATTTT. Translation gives CASSPLAQGPSSGNTIYF. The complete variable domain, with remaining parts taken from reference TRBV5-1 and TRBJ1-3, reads KAGVTQTPRYLIKTRGQQVTLSCSPISGHRSVSWYQQTPGQGLQFLFEYFSETQRNKGNFPGRFSGRQFSNSRSEMNVSTLELGDSALYLCASSPLAQGPSSGNTIYFGEGSWLTVV.

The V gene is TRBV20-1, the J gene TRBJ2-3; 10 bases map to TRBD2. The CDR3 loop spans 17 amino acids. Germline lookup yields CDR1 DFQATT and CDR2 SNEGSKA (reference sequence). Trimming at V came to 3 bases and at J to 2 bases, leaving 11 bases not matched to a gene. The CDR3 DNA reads TGCAGTGCTAGTCCCCGTCGGCTAGCGGGGGCCACAGATACGCAGTATTTT. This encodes CSASPRRLAGATDTQYF.

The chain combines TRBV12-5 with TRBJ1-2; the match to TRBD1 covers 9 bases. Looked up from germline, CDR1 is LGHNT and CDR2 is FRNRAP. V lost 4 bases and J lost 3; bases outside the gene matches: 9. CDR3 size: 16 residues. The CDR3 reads CASGSGQGNGYYGYTF. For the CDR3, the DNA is TGTGCTAGTGGTTCGGGACAGGGTAACGGGTACTATGGCTACACCTTC.

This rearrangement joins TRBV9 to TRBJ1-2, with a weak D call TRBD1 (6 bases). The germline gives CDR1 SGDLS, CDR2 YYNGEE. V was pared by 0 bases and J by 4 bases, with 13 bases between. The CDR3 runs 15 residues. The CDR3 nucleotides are TGTGCCAGCAGCGTAGAGGGAGGGACACGCTATGGCTACACCTTC. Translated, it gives CASSVEGGTRYGYTF.

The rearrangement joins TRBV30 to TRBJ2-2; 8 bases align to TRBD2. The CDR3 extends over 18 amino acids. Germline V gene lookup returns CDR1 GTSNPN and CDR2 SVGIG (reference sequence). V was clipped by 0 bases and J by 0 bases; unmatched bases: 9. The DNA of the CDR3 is TGTGCCTGGAGTGTACCTCGGTATAGCGGGGCGAACACCGGGGAGCTGTTTTTT. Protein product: CAWSVPRYSGANTGELFF.

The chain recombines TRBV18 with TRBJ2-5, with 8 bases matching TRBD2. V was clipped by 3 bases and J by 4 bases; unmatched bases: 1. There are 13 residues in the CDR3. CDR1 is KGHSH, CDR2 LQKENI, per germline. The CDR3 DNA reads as TGTGCCAGCTCACCTCGGGGGGGAGAGACCCAGTACTTC. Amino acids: CASSPRGGETQYF.

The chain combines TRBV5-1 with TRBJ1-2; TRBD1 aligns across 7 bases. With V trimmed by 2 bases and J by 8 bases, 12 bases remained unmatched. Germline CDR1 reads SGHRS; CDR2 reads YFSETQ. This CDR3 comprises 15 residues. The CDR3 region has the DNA TGCGCCAGCAGCTTACAGGACAGGATCCCTTCAGGCTACACCTTC. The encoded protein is CASSLQDRIPSGYTF.

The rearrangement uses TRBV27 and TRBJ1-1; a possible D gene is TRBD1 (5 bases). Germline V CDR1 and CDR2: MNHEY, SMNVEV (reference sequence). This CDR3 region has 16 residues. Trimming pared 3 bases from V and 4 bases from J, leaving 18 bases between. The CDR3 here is CASSFSPTREGTEAFF. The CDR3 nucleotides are TGTGCCAGCAGTTTCTCCCCGACCAGGGAGGGCACTGAAGCTTTCTTT.

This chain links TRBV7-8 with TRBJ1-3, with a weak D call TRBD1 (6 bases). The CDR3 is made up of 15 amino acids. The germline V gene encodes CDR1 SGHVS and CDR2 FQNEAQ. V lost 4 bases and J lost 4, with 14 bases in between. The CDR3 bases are TGTGCCAGCAGCTCCACAGGGTTAACAGGAAACACCATATATTTT. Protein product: CASSSTGLTGNTIYF.

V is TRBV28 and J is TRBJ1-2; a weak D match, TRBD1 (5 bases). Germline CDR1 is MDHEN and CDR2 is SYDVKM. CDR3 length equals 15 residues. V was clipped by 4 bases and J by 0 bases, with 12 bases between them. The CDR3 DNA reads TGTGCCAGCAGTTCCCCCGGGGGGACTAACTATGGCTACACCTTC. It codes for CASSSPGGTNYGYTF.

This chain's CDR3 is CASSLVFPSTRNQPQHF. The CDR3 DNA reads as TGTGCCAGCAGCTTAGTCTTCCCGTCTACCCGAAATCAGCCCCAGCATTTT. This chain uses TRBV7-2 with TRBJ1-5; D call uncertain. V was clipped by 1 base and J by 4 bases, with 17 bases between them. The V gene's germline CDR1 is SGHTA and CDR2 FQGNSA. The CDR3 is made up of 17 amino acids.

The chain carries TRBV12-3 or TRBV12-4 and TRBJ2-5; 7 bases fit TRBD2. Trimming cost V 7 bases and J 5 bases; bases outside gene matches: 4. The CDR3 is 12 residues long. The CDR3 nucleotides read TGTGCCAGCAATTCCGGGGGGGAGACCCAGTACTTC. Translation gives CASNSGGETQYF.

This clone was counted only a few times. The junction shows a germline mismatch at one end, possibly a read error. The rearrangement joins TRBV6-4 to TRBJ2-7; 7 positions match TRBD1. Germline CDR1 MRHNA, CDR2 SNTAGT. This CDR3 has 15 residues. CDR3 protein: CASSPRDSQSCEQYF. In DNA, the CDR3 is TGTGCCAGCAGCCCCCGGGACAGTCAATCCTGCGAGCAGTACTTC.

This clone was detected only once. The CDR3 reads CASSLGQNYGYTF. For the CDR3, the DNA is TGTGCCAGCAGTTTAGGACAGAACTATGGCTACACCTTC. This chain joins TRBV28 and TRBJ1-2; perhaps TRBD1 as D (6 bases). The CDR3 has 13 amino acids. CDR1 is MDHEN, CDR2 SYDVKM, per germline. The V gene lost 2 bases and the J gene lost 2 bases, with 6 bases spanning the gap.

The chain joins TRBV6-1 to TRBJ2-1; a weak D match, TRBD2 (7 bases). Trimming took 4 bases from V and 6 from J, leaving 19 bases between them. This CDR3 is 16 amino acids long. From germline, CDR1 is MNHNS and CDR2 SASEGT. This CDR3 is CASSGRGGARSNEQFF. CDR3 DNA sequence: TGTGCCAGCAGTGGGCGCGGGGGCGCCAGGAGCAATGAGCAGTTCTTC.

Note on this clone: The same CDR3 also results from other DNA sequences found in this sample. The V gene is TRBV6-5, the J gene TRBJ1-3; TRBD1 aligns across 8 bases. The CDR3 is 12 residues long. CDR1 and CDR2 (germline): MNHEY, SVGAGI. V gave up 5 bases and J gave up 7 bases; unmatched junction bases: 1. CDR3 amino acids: CASSTGGNTIYF. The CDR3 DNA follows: TGTGCCAGCAGTACAGGGGGGAACACCATATATTTT.

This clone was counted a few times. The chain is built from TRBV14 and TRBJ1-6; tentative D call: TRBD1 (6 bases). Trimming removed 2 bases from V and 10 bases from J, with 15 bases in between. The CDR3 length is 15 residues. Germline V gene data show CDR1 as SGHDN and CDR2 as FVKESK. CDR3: CASSQNRDIGSPLHF. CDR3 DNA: TGTGCCAGCAGCCAAAACCGGGACATAGGATCACCCCTCCACTTT.

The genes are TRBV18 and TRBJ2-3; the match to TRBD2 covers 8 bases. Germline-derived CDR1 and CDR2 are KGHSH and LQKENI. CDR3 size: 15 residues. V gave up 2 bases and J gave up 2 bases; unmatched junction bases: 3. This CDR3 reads CASSPERGSTDTQYF. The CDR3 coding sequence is TGTGCCAGCTCACCAGAGCGGGGGTCCACAGATACGCAGTATTTT. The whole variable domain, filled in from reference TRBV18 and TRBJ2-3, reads NAGVMQNPRHLVRRRGQEARLRCSPMKGHSHVYWYRQLPEEGLKFMVYLQKENIIDESGMPKERFSAEFPKEGPSILRIQQVVRGDSAAYFCASSPERGSTDTQYFGPGTRLTVL.

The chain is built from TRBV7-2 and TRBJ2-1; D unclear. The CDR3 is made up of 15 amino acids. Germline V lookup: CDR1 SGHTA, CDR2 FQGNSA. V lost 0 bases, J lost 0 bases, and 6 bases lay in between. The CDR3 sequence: CASSLALNSYNEQFF. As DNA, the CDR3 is TGTGCCAGCAGCTTAGCACTCAACTCCTACAATGAGCAGTTCTTC.

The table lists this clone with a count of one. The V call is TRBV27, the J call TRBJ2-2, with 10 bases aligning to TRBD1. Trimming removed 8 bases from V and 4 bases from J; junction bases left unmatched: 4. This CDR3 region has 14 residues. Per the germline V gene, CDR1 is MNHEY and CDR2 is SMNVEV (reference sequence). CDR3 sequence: CASGTGVGTGELFF. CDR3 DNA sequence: TGTGCCAGCGGGACAGGGGTTGGCACCGGGGAGCTGTTTTTT.

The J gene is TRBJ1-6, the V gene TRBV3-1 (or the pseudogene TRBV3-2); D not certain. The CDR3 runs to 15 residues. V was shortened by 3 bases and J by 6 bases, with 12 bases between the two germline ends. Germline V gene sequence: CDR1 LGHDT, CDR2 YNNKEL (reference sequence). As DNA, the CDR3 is TGTGCCAGCAGCCATGGGCAGATCTTTAATTCACCCCTCCACTTT. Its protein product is CASSHGQIFNSPLHF.

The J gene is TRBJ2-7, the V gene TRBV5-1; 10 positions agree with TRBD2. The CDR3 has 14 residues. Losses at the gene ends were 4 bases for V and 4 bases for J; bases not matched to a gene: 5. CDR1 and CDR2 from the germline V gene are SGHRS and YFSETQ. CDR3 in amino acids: CASSPSGGAYEQYF. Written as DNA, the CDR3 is TGCGCCAGCAGCCCGAGCGGGGGGGCTTACGAGCAGTACTTC.

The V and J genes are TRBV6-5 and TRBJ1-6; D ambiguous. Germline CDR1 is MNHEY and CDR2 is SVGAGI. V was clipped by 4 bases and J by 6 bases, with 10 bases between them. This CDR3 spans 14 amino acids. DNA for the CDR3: TGTGCCAGCAGTTTTGAGACGGGTAATTCACCCCTCCACTTT. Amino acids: CASSFETGNSPLHF.

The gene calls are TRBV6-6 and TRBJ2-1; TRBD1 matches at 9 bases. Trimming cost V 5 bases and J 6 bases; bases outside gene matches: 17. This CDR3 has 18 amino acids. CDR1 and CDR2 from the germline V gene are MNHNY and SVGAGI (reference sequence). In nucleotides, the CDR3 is TGTGCCAGCAGTCCCCACATAATCGGGACAGGGATTGGCAATGAGCAGTTCTTC. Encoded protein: CASSPHIIGTGIGNEQFF.

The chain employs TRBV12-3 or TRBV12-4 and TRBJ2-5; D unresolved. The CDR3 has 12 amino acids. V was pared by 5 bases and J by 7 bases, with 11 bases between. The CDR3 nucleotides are TGTGCCAGCAGTCCACCTAGTGGGACCCAGTACTTC. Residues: CASSPPSGTQYF.

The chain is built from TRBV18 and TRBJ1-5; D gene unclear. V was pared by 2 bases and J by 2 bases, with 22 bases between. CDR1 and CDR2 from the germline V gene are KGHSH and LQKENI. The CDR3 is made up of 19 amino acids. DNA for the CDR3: TGTGCCAGCTCACCAGAGGGAGGGAAAGTGGAAAGGGGCAATCAGCCCCAGCATTTT. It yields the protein CASSPEGGKVERGNQPQHF. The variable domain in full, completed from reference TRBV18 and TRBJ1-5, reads NAGVMQNPRHLVRRRGQEARLRCSPMKGHSHVYWYRQLPEEGLKFMVYLQKENIIDESGMPKERFSAEFPKEGPSILRIQQVVRGDSAAYFCASSPEGGKVERGNQPQHFGDGTRLSIL.

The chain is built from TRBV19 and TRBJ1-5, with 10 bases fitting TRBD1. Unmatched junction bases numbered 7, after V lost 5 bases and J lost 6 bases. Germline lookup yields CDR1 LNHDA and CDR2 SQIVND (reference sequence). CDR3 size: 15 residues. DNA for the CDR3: TGTGCCAGTAGTCCCCGGGACAGGGGCCGTCAGCCCCAGCATTTT. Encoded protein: CASSPRDRGRQPQHF.

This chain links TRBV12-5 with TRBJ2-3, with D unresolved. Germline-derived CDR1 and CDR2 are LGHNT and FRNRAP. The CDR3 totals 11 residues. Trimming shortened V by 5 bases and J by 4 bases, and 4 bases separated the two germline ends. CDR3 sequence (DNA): TGTGCTAGTGGTGAGGCAGATACGCAGTATTTT. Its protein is CASGEADTQYF.

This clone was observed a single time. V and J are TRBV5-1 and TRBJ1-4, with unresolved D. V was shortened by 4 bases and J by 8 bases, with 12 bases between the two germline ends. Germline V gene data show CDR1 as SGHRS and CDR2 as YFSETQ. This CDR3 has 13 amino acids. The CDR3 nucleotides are TGCGCCAGCAGCCCCGGGCCGGGAGAAAAACTGTTTTTT. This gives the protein CASSPGPGEKLFF. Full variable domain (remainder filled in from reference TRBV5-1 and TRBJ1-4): KAGVTQTPRYLIKTRGQQVTLSCSPISGHRSVSWYQQTPGQGLQFLFEYFSETQRNKGNFPGRFSGRQFSNSRSEMNVSTLELGDSALYLCASSPGPGEKLFFGSGTQLSVL.

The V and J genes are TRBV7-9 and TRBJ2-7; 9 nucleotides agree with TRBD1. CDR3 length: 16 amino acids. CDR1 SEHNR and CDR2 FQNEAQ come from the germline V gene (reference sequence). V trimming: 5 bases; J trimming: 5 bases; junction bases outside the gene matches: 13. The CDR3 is CASSPIRQGVMNEQYF. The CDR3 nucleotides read TGTGCCAGCAGCCCAATCAGACAGGGGGTGATGAACGAGCAGTACTTC. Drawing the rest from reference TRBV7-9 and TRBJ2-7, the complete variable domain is DTGVSQNPRHKITKRGQNVTFRCDPISEHNRLYWYRQTLGQGPEFLTYFQNEAQLEKSRLLSDRFSAERPKGSFSTLEIQRTEQGDSAMYLCASSPIRQGVMNEQYFGPGTRLTVT.